The rows below give T cell receptor beta chains drawn from one sample of a study of blood T cell repertoires in COVID-19. Libraries were prepared by immunoSEQ multiplex PCR; TCRdb keeps only in-frame clonotypes and omits some of them. The table has 64,000 or so clones, approximately 78% seen once. The material sequenced was peripheral blood. These receptors all come from a human donor in a cohort sampled during active COVID-19. CDR3s include the opening cysteine and the closing phenylalanine or tryptophan. Fields, in order: V gene, D gene, J gene, clone size, CDR3 DNA, CDR3 protein. The D gene is left open where the match is weak. Clone size appears in some rows only: once, few, many, or a class for an expanded clone.

V: TRBV4-1
D: TRBD1
J: TRBJ2-2
size: NA
DNA: TGCGCCAGCAGCCAAGAAAGGACAGGGGGAAACACCGGGGAGCTGTTTTTT
CDR3: CASSQERTGGNTGELFF

V: TRBV18
D: NA
J: TRBJ1-5
size: once
DNA: TGTGCCAGCTCACCAAAGGGGGGGGTGGGGACTCAGCCCCAGCATTTT
CDR3: CASSPKGGVGTQPQHF

V: TRBV11-3
D: TRBD1
J: TRBJ2-5
size: NA
DNA: TGTGCCAGCAGCACCCGGGACAGGCCAGAGACCCAGTACTTC
CDR3: CASSTRDRPETQYF

V: TRBV7-8
D: NA
J: TRBJ1-6
size: NA
DNA: TGTGCCAGCAGCTTCGTCCCGACTGGTAGCGATAATTCACCCCTCCACTTT
CDR3: CASSFVPTGSDNSPLHF

V: TRBV7-8
D: TRBD1
J: TRBJ2-1
size: once
DNA: TGTGCCAGCAGCGTCTCGACAGGGAGATCATTTGAGCAGTTCTTC
CDR3: CASSVSTGRSFEQFF

V: TRBV24-1
D: NA
J: TRBJ2-3
size: NA
DNA: TGTGCCACCAGTGATTTTAGGGGCTCAGATACGCAGTATTTT
CDR3: CATSDFRGSDTQYF

V: TRBV20-1
D: NA
J: TRBJ1-6
size: few
DNA: TGCAGTGCTAGTGTGGGTCGGGATTCACCCCTCCACTTT
CDR3: CSASVGRDSPLHF

V: TRBV10-3
D: NA
J: TRBJ1-2
size: NA
DNA: TGTGCCATCAGTGAAGCGTTAAACTATGGCTACACCTTC
CDR3: CAISEALNYGYTF

V: TRBV6-5
D: NA
J: TRBJ1-3
size: NA
DNA: TGTGCCAGCAGCAAGGGGGGGGCGGCTGGAAACACCATATATTTT
CDR3: CASSKGGAAGNTIYF

V: TRBV29-1
D: NA
J: TRBJ2-3
size: NA
DNA: TGCAGCGTTGAAGATACGGCCAGAGGGGGAACAGATACGCAGTATTTT
CDR3: CSVEDTARGGTDTQYF

V: TRBV15
D: TRBD2
J: TRBJ2-3
size: NA
DNA: TGTGCCACCAGCAGAGGACTAGCGGCCACAGATACGCAGTATTTT
CDR3: CATSRGLAATDTQYF

V: TRBV5-6
D: NA
J: TRBJ1-2
size: few
DNA: TGTGCCAGCAGCTTGCTGTCAGGGGATGGCTACACCTTC
CDR3: CASSLLSGDGYTF

V: TRBV5-1
D: TRBD2
J: TRBJ2-2
size: NA
DNA: TGCGCCAGCAGCTTGAAAGCGGGGGCCCCGGCCACCGGGGAGCTGTTTTTT
CDR3: CASSLKAGAPATGELFF

V: TRBV5-4
D: NA
J: TRBJ2-3
size: NA
DNA: TGTGCCAGCAGCTTGGTGGCTCCTAGCACAGATACGCAGTATTTT
CDR3: CASSLVAPSTDTQYF

V: TRBV13
D: NA
J: TRBJ2-5
size: NA
DNA: TGTGCCAGCAGCTTATTCCCGAGAGAGACCCAGTACTTC
CDR3: CASSLFPRETQYF

V: TRBV13
D: NA
J: TRBJ1-6
size: NA
DNA: TGTGCCAGCAGCCTCAAGAGCTCCTATAATTCACCCCTCCACTTT
CDR3: CASSLKSSYNSPLHF

V: TRBV5-1
D: NA
J: TRBJ2-5
size: NA
DNA: TGCGCCAGCAGCTCCACAGCAGGGGAGACCCAGTACTTC
CDR3: CASSSTAGETQYF

V: TRBV6-5
D: NA
J: TRBJ2-3
size: NA
DNA: TGTGCAACGCACCCGGCAGGGGCCACAGATACGCAGTATTTT
CDR3: CATHPAGATDTQYF

V: TRBV5-6
D: TRBD1
J: TRBJ1-3
size: NA
DNA: TGTGCCAGCAGCGACAGGGCCCTCTCTGGAAACACCATATATTTT
CDR3: CASSDRALSGNTIYF

V: TRBV3-1/TRBV3-2
D: TRBD2
J: TRBJ2-7
size: NA
DNA: TGTGCCAGCAGCCACTTTAGCGGGGGGACCTACGAGCAGTACTTC
CDR3: CASSHFSGGTYEQYF

V: TRBV30
D: NA
J: TRBJ1-1
size: NA
DNA: TGTGCCTGGAGTTTCGGGAACACTGAAGCTTTCTTT
CDR3: CAWSFGNTEAFF

V: TRBV6-5
D: NA
J: TRBJ2-1
size: NA
DNA: TGTGCCAGCACTGGCAGGAACAATGAGCAGTTCTTC
CDR3: CASTGRNNEQFF

V: TRBV7-2
D: TRBD2
J: TRBJ2-2
size: NA
DNA: TGTGCCAGCAGCACGGGGACTAGTATGGCCGGGGAGCTGTTTTTT
CDR3: CASSTGTSMAGELFF

V: TRBV14
D: NA
J: TRBJ1-4
size: NA
DNA: TGTGCCAGCAGCCCAAGGCCAATTCCAGGGGAAAAACTGTTTTTT
CDR3: CASSPRPIPGEKLFF

V: TRBV5-1
D: NA
J: TRBJ2-5
size: NA
DNA: TGCGCCAGCAGCTTGGCCAGGGTACAAGAGACCCAGTACTTC
CDR3: CASSLARVQETQYF

V: TRBV6-5
D: NA
J: TRBJ1-6
size: NA
DNA: TGTGCCAGCAGTTACGACGACAAGTCACCCCTCCACTTT
CDR3: CASSYDDKSPLHF

V: TRBV6-5
D: TRBD1
J: TRBJ1-1
size: NA
DNA: TGTGCCAGCTACCGGACAGGGAGTGGCACTGAAGCTTTCTTT
CDR3: CASYRTGSGTEAFF

V: TRBV6-5
D: NA
J: TRBJ2-5
size: NA
DNA: TGTGCCAGCAGTTTCAAAGAGACCCAGTACTTC
CDR3: CASSFKETQYF

V: TRBV5-6
D: TRBD1
J: TRBJ2-5
size: NA
DNA: TGTGCCAGCAGCTTCAACAGGGGACAAGAGACCCAGTACTTC
CDR3: CASSFNRGQETQYF

V: TRBV25-1
D: TRBD1
J: TRBJ2-2
size: NA
DNA: TGTGCCAGCAGTGCCTCGACAGGGGAAGGTCGCACCGGGGAGCTGTTTTTT
CDR3: CASSASTGEGRTGELFF

V: TRBV4-1
D: TRBD1
J: TRBJ1-5
size: NA
DNA: TGCGCCAGCAGCCAGTCAGGGACAGGTCTTTTTCAGCCCCAGCATTTT
CDR3: CASSQSGTGLFQPQHF

V: TRBV19
D: NA
J: TRBJ1-1
size: once
DNA: TGTGCCAGTAGGAAACAGGGTTCAAGCACTGAAGCTTTCTTT
CDR3: CASRKQGSSTEAFF

V: TRBV3-1/TRBV3-2
D: NA
J: TRBJ1-2
size: NA
DNA: TGTGCCAGCAGCTCTCCAGGGGAATTGTATGGCTACACCTTC
CDR3: CASSSPGELYGYTF

V: TRBV5-1
D: NA
J: TRBJ1-3
size: NA
DNA: TGCGCCAGCAGCCCCGCGCTGAGCACTGGAAACACCATATATTTT
CDR3: CASSPALSTGNTIYF

V: TRBV7-9
D: TRBD1
J: TRBJ2-3
size: NA
DNA: TGTGCCAGCAGCGGACAGGGGAGAGATACGCAGTATTTT
CDR3: CASSGQGRDTQYF